Shown below are 10 T cell receptor beta chains from a single sample sequenced in a study of blood T cell repertoires in COVID-19. Profiling relied on immunoSEQ multiplex PCR, and the TCRdb table lists in-frame clones only, not all of them. Of about 260,000 clones in the sample, roughly 86% are singletons; the top ten hold approximately 9.8%. Sequencing was carried out using peripheral blood. These receptors originate from a man aged 40-49 years who had recovered from COVID-19.

The chain has TRBV19 and TRBJ2-2; D remains ambiguous. The V end was cut by 5 bases, the J end by 3 bases, with 13 bases between. The germline V gene encodes CDR1 LNHDA and CDR2 SQIVND (reference sequence). The CDR3 totals 15 residues. CDR3 in amino acids: CASSPEWAYTGELFF. In DNA form, the CDR3 reads TGTGCCAGTAGTCCAGAGTGGGCCTACACCGGGGAGCTGTTTTTT.

V is TRBV6-4 and J is TRBJ2-1; D call uncertain. Germline assignment: CDR1 MRHNA and CDR2 SNTAGT. This CDR3 is 13 amino acids long. Trimming left V 4 bases short and J 6 bases short, with 10 bases between. The CDR3 protein is CASSVSSANEQFF. CDR3 DNA: TGTGCCAGCAGTGTGTCCAGCGCCAATGAGCAGTTCTTC.

This sequence joins TRBV6-2 or TRBV6-3 and TRBJ2-5, with D possibly being TRBD2 (6 bases). Germline assignment: CDR1 MNHEY and CDR2 SVGEGT. The CDR3 loop spans 15 amino acids. V was trimmed by 0 bases and J by 5 bases, leaving 13 bases between them. The CDR3 region is CASSYSPGRPETQYF. The CDR3 DNA sequence: TGTGCCAGCAGTTACTCGCCGGGGAGGCCGGAGACCCAGTACTTC.

The chain carries TRBV6-6 and TRBJ2-7; 7 bases map to TRBD1. Germline-derived CDR1 and CDR2 are MNHNY and SVGAGI (reference sequence). Trimming removed 5 bases from V and 9 bases from J; junction bases left unmatched: 13. The CDR3 extends over 14 amino acids. CDR3: CASSQGQRVRGQYF. CDR3 DNA: TGTGCCAGCAGTCAGGGACAGAGAGTACGTGGGCAGTACTTC.

The chain couples TRBV19 to TRBJ1-5; D is perhaps TRBD1 (5 bases). Trimming took off 3 bases at V and 4 bases at J, with 7 bases between the two ends. The CDR3 totals 13 residues. The germline CDR1 and CDR2 sequences are LNHDA and SQIVND (reference sequence). CDR3 sequence: CASSIPGNQPQHF. CDR3 bases: TGTGCCAGTAGTATCCCAGGGAATCAGCCCCAGCATTTT.

This clone has just one count. The rearrangement joins TRBV12-5 to TRBJ2-7; weak D call: TRBD1 (6 bases). This CDR3 has 14 amino acids. Germline CDR1 is LGHNT and CDR2 is FRNRAP. V was clipped by 6 bases and J by 5 bases, with 17 bases between them. The CDR3 sequence: CASGNNGQNHEQYF. CDR3 nucleotides: TGTGCTAGTGGCAACAATGGACAGAACCACGAGCAGTACTTC.

V gene TRBV18 combines with J gene TRBJ2-2; no firm D call. Germline V CDR1 and CDR2: KGHSH, LQKENI. The CDR3 is made up of 13 amino acids. The V end lost 5 bases, the J end lost 7 bases, and 11 bases lay between the germline ends. The CDR3 is CASSSLSSGELFF. In DNA form, the CDR3 reads TGTGCCAGCTCATCCCTCTCGAGCGGGGAGCTGTTTTTT.

The chain uses TRBV4-2 and TRBJ2-1; a weak D match, TRBD1 (6 bases). Trimming took off 0 bases at V and 5 bases at J, with 11 bases between the two ends. CDR3 length: 15 residues. The germline V gene has CDR1 LGHNA and CDR2 YNFKEQ. This CDR3 is CASSQDGGRDNEQFF. In DNA, the CDR3 is TGTGCCAGCAGCCAAGATGGGGGCAGGGACAATGAGCAGTTCTTC.

The chain employs TRBV9 and TRBJ1-1, with 8 positions matching TRBD1. Trimming removed 3 bases from V and 8 bases from J; junction bases left unmatched: 12. In germline, CDR1 is SGDLS, CDR2 YYNGEE. This CDR3 spans 15 amino acids. Here the CDR3 reads CASSAGTGGFAEAFF. CDR3 DNA: TGTGCCAGCAGCGCCGGGACAGGAGGATTTGCCGAAGCTTTCTTT.

The chain uses TRBV7-9 and TRBJ1-1, with D tentatively TRBD1 (5 bases). CDR3 length: 13 residues. Germline-derived CDR1 and CDR2 are SEHNR and FQNEAQ (reference sequence). The V and J ends lost 5 bases and 7 bases respectively, with 14 bases between them. The CDR3, as DNA: TGTGCCAGCAGCCTAGGGGAGGGCCGTGAAGCTTTCTTT. Translation: CASSLGEGREAFF.